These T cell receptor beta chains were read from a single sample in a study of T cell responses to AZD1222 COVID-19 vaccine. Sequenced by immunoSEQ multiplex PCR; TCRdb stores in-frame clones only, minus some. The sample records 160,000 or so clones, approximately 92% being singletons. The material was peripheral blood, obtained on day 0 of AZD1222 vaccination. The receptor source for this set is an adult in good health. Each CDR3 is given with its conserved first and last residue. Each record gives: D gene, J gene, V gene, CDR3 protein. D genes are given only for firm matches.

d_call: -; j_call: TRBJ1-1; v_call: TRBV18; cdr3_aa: CASSPRTLNTEAFF
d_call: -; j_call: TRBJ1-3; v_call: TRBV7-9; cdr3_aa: CASTGADGNTIYF
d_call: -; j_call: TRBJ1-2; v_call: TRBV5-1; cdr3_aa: CASSLGQASYGYTF
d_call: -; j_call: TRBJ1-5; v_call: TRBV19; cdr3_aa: CASSIREGLGNQPQHF
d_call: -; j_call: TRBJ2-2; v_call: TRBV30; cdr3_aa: CAWSGGTHTGELFF
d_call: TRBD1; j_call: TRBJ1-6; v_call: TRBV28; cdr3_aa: CASSLRQGGNSPLHF
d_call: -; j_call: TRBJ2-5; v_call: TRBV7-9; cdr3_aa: CASSLDRQETQYF
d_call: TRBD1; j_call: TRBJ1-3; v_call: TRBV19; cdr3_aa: CASSMEGASGNTIYF
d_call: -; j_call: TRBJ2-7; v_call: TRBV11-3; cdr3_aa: CASSLRASGSYEQYF
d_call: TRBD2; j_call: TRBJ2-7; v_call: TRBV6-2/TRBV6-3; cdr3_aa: CASSYLGLPAYEQYF
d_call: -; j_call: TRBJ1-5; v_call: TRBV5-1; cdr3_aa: CASSPGPNQPQHF
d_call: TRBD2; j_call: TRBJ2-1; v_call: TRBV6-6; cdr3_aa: CASSYVIAGANEQFF
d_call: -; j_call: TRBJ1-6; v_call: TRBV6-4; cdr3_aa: CATRRELRALHSPLHF
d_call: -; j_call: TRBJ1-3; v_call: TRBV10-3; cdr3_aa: CAISESGVSSGNTIYF
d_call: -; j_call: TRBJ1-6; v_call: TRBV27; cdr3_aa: CASSLLPLNVISPLHF
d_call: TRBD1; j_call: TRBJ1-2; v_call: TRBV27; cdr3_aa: CASSLSQIQGERYGYTF
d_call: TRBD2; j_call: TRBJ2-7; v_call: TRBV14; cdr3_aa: CASSQDQREKEDEQYF
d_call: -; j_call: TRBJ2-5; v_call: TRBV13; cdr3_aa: CASSLAVQETQYF
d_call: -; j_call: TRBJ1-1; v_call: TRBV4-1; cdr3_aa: CASSQIGNTEAFF
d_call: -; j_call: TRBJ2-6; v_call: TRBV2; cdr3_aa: CASSESWVGANVLTF
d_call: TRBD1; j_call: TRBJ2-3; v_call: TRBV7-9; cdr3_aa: CASSQGQDADTQYF
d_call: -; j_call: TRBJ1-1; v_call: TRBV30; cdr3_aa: CAWRTGLNTEAFF
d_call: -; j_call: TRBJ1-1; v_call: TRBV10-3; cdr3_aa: CAISESMGPGGAFF
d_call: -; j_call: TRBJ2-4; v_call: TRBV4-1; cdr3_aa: CASSQWSTHKNIQYF
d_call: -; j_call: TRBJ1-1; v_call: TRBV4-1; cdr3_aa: CASSQVEQMNTEAFF